Listed below are T cell receptor beta chains from one sample, sequenced in a study of cytomegalovirus exposure and HLA in healthy donors. The assay was immunoSEQ multiplex PCR, and TCRdb's table has in-frame clones only and misses some. The sample holds some 120,000 clones, over 6.5% seen once. Sequencing input: PBMCs. The receptor set was obtained from a woman between 40 and 55 years old in good health and CMV-seropositive. Both conserved end residues are part of each CDR3. The D gene is left open where the match is weak. Clone size, where shown, is once, few, many, or a class for clones that have expanded.

CDR3nt: TGTGCCAGCAGTCCTCGGGACAGGGGAAGGTACGAGCAGTACTTC
CDR3aa: CASSPRDRGRYEQYF
v_gene: TRBV27
d_gene: TRBD1
abundance: few
j_gene: TRBJ2-7

CDR3nt: TGTGCCAGCAGTTTAGCGGCATACTACGAGCAGTACTTC
CDR3aa: CASSLAAYYEQYF
v_gene: TRBV27
d_gene: NA
abundance: NA
j_gene: TRBJ2-7

CDR3nt: TGTGCCAGCAGCCACGCGGCGGGCTCCATTCAGGATACGCAGTATTTT
CDR3aa: CASSHAAGSIQDTQYF
v_gene: TRBV7-8
d_gene: NA
abundance: NA
j_gene: TRBJ2-3

CDR3nt: TGTGCCAGCAGTTTGCCTAGCGGGGGGGCTTTAGATACGCAGTATTTT
CDR3aa: CASSLPSGGALDTQYF
v_gene: TRBV28
d_gene: TRBD2
abundance: NA
j_gene: TRBJ2-3

CDR3nt: TGTGCCAGCTCTCTCCAGTCGGGTAACGAAAAACTGTTTTTT
CDR3aa: CASSLQSGNEKLFF
v_gene: TRBV6-5
d_gene: NA
abundance: NA
j_gene: TRBJ1-4

CDR3nt: TGTGCCTGGACCGTCCAAGAGACCCAGTACTTC
CDR3aa: CAWTVQETQYF
v_gene: TRBV30
d_gene: NA
abundance: NA
j_gene: TRBJ2-5

CDR3nt: TGTGCCAGCAGCTTAATAGGGACAGGGGGCTATGGCTACACCTTC
CDR3aa: CASSLIGTGGYGYTF
v_gene: TRBV7-9
d_gene: TRBD1
abundance: NA
j_gene: TRBJ1-2

CDR3nt: TGTGCCATCAGTGAGGGGGGCGGGCAGCCCCAGCATTTT
CDR3aa: CAISEGGGQPQHF
v_gene: TRBV10-3
d_gene: NA
abundance: few
j_gene: TRBJ1-5

CDR3nt: TGTGCCTGGAGTGTTTTAGGGGGTCATGGCTACACCTTC
CDR3aa: CAWSVLGGHGYTF
v_gene: TRBV30
d_gene: NA
abundance: few
j_gene: TRBJ1-2

CDR3nt: TGTGCCAGCAGTGTGGGGGGTACTAACTATGGCTACACCTTC
CDR3aa: CASSVGGTNYGYTF
v_gene: TRBV25-1
d_gene: NA
abundance: few
j_gene: TRBJ1-2

CDR3nt: TGTGCCAGCATCGCCGGGGGGGTCTTCTATGGCTACACCTTC
CDR3aa: CASIAGGVFYGYTF
v_gene: TRBV28
d_gene: NA
abundance: NA
j_gene: TRBJ1-2

CDR3nt: TGTGCCAGCAGCTCAAGTCCCGGGACAGGGGCCAAGGAAGCTTTCTTT
CDR3aa: CASSSSPGTGAKEAFF
v_gene: TRBV5-5
d_gene: TRBD1
abundance: few
j_gene: TRBJ1-1

CDR3nt: TGTGCCAGTAGTATACCTATGAACACTGAAGCTTTCTTT
CDR3aa: CASSIPMNTEAFF
v_gene: TRBV19
d_gene: NA
abundance: few
j_gene: TRBJ1-1

CDR3nt: TGTGCCAGCAGTCATACCCCAGGACAGATTAACTATGGCTACACCTTC
CDR3aa: CASSHTPGQINYGYTF
v_gene: TRBV6-6
d_gene: NA
abundance: NA
j_gene: TRBJ1-2

CDR3nt: TGTGCCAGCAGCGTAGACCGAGGCAGATCACCCCTCCACTTT
CDR3aa: CASSVDRGRSPLHF
v_gene: TRBV9
d_gene: NA
abundance: NA
j_gene: TRBJ1-6

CDR3nt: TGCGCCAGCAGTGGGACAGCCACAGCCTACGAGCAGTACTTC
CDR3aa: CASSGTATAYEQYF
v_gene: TRBV10-2
d_gene: NA
abundance: NA
j_gene: TRBJ2-7

CDR3nt: TGTGCCACGGGGGCTAGCGGGGTTATTGTCGAGACCCAGTACTTC
CDR3aa: CATGASGVIVETQYF
v_gene: TRBV2
d_gene: TRBD2
abundance: few
j_gene: TRBJ2-5

CDR3nt: TGTGCCTCTTCCGACGGTACGGGGTCACCCCTCCACTTT
CDR3aa: CASSDGTGSPLHF
v_gene: TRBV28
d_gene: NA
abundance: NA
j_gene: TRBJ1-6

CDR3nt: TGCGCCAGCAGCTTCCGGGGACAGGGAGGCGAGCAGTACTTC
CDR3aa: CASSFRGQGGEQYF
v_gene: TRBV5-1
d_gene: TRBD1
abundance: few
j_gene: TRBJ2-7

CDR3nt: TGTGCCAGTACCCCTGGGGGGTTCGGTACCAGGTACCATGGCTACACCTTC
CDR3aa: CASTPGGFGTRYHGYTF
v_gene: TRBV19
d_gene: NA
abundance: NA
j_gene: TRBJ1-2

CDR3nt: TGTGCCAGCAGCTTCCTGGGGGCCGGCACTGAAGCTTTCTTT
CDR3aa: CASSFLGAGTEAFF
v_gene: TRBV11-2
d_gene: NA
abundance: few
j_gene: TRBJ1-1

CDR3nt: TGTGCCAGCAGCCTTACCGATTTACGACTCACTGAAGCTTTCTTT
CDR3aa: CASSLTDLRLTEAFF
v_gene: TRBV5-4
d_gene: NA
abundance: few
j_gene: TRBJ1-1

CDR3nt: TGTGCCAGCAGCCTAACGGGTTATAATTCACCCCTCCACTTT
CDR3aa: CASSLTGYNSPLHF
v_gene: TRBV6-1
d_gene: NA
abundance: NA
j_gene: TRBJ1-6

CDR3nt: TGTGCCAGCAGCTTAGTGCCTAGCGGGGGGTTCTCCTACAATGAGCAGTTCTTC
CDR3aa: CASSLVPSGGFSYNEQFF
v_gene: TRBV11-2
d_gene: TRBD2
abundance: NA
j_gene: TRBJ2-1

CDR3nt: TGTGCCACCACGCCCCGGGAAAACACTGAAGCTTTCTTT
CDR3aa: CATTPRENTEAFF
v_gene: TRBV10-3
d_gene: NA
abundance: few
j_gene: TRBJ1-1

CDR3nt: TGTGCCAGCACCCTATCCGGCAGGGAAGCGGGAGGCTACACCTTC
CDR3aa: CASTLSGREAGGYTF
v_gene: TRBV9
d_gene: NA
abundance: NA
j_gene: TRBJ1-2

CDR3nt: TGTGCCAGCAGCTTGGCTCGACGGGCAGATACGCAGTATTTT
CDR3aa: CASSLARRADTQYF
v_gene: TRBV11-2
d_gene: NA
abundance: few
j_gene: TRBJ2-3

CDR3nt: TGTGCCATATCCCTAGCGGCTAGCACAGATACGCAGTATTTT
CDR3aa: CAISLAASTDTQYF
v_gene: TRBV10-3
d_gene: TRBD2
abundance: few
j_gene: TRBJ2-3

CDR3nt: TGTGCCAGCAGCTCGGACAGGGGACGGGCCTACAATGAGCAGTTCTTC
CDR3aa: CASSSDRGRAYNEQFF
v_gene: TRBV7-6
d_gene: TRBD1
abundance: few
j_gene: TRBJ2-1

CDR3nt: TGTGCCAGCAGTCCACGTCCGCGGCTTAATTCACCCCTCCACTTT
CDR3aa: CASSPRPRLNSPLHF
v_gene: TRBV27
d_gene: NA
abundance: NA
j_gene: TRBJ1-6

CDR3nt: TGTGCCATCAGGGCCTCAGGACAGGGGTATGGCTACACCTTC
CDR3aa: CAIRASGQGYGYTF
v_gene: TRBV10-3
d_gene: TRBD1
abundance: few
j_gene: TRBJ1-2

CDR3nt: TGTGCCTGGAGGGAGTTAAATGAAAAACTGTTTTTT
CDR3aa: CAWRELNEKLFF
v_gene: TRBV30
d_gene: NA
abundance: NA
j_gene: TRBJ1-4

CDR3nt: TGTGCCACCAGCCCTCGAGAGGACAGTCTCTACGAGCAGTACTTC
CDR3aa: CATSPREDSLYEQYF
v_gene: TRBV15
d_gene: NA
abundance: few
j_gene: TRBJ2-7

CDR3nt: TGCAGCGTTGAAGAGGTGGAGGGATCGCAGTTCTTC
CDR3aa: CSVEEVEGSQFF
v_gene: TRBV29-1
d_gene: NA
abundance: NA
j_gene: TRBJ2-1

CDR3nt: TGTGCCAGCAGCCCCTACCAAATGGACAAGTACGAGCAGTACTTC
CDR3aa: CASSPYQMDKYEQYF
v_gene: TRBV7-9
d_gene: NA
abundance: NA
j_gene: TRBJ2-7

CDR3nt: TGTGCCAGCAGCTTCACAGGGGGCCCCTTTTACGAGCAGTACTTC
CDR3aa: CASSFTGGPFYEQYF
v_gene: TRBV5-4
d_gene: TRBD1
abundance: NA
j_gene: TRBJ2-7

CDR3nt: TGCGCCAGCAGCTCTTACTACGAGCAGTACTTC
CDR3aa: CASSSYYEQYF
v_gene: TRBV5-1
d_gene: NA
abundance: NA
j_gene: TRBJ2-7

CDR3nt: TGCGCCAGCAGCTTGGGACAGGGGACCTACAATGAGCAGTTCTTC
CDR3aa: CASSLGQGTYNEQFF
v_gene: TRBV5-1
d_gene: TRBD1
abundance: few
j_gene: TRBJ2-1

CDR3nt: TGTGCCAGCAGCTTGGGGACAGGCAGAGGAAATCAGCCCCAGCATTTT
CDR3aa: CASSLGTGRGNQPQHF
v_gene: TRBV11-2
d_gene: TRBD1
abundance: few
j_gene: TRBJ1-5

CDR3nt: TGTGCCAGCAGTAGCCGAGGCAGGGTGGGCACAGATACGCAGTATTTT
CDR3aa: CASSSRGRVGTDTQYF
v_gene: TRBV27
d_gene: NA
abundance: NA
j_gene: TRBJ2-3

CDR3nt: TGCGCCAGCAGCCTCGTCGCGGGGGGGTACAATGAGCAGTTCTTC
CDR3aa: CASSLVAGGYNEQFF
v_gene: TRBV5-1
d_gene: TRBD2
abundance: few
j_gene: TRBJ2-1

CDR3nt: TGTGCCAGCAGTTACTTAAACCCGGGAATTGACTATGGCTACACCTTC
CDR3aa: CASSYLNPGIDYGYTF
v_gene: TRBV11-2
d_gene: NA
abundance: few
j_gene: TRBJ1-2

CDR3nt: TGTGCCAGCAGCCCGAGAATAACAGATACGCAGTATTTT
CDR3aa: CASSPRITDTQYF
v_gene: TRBV7-9
d_gene: NA
abundance: NA
j_gene: TRBJ2-3

CDR3nt: TGTGCCAGCAGTTCACCGGGAACCTTCTACGAGCAGTACTTC
CDR3aa: CASSSPGTFYEQYF
v_gene: TRBV7-9
d_gene: NA
abundance: few
j_gene: TRBJ2-7

CDR3nt: TGTGCCAGCTCCACAGAGATGAACACTGAAGCTTTCTTT
CDR3aa: CASSTEMNTEAFF
v_gene: TRBV14
d_gene: NA
abundance: few
j_gene: TRBJ1-1

CDR3nt: TGTGCCAGCAGATCCAGGGGGGAGAACACTGAAGCTTTCTTT
CDR3aa: CASRSRGENTEAFF
v_gene: TRBV7-9
d_gene: TRBD1
abundance: few
j_gene: TRBJ1-1

CDR3nt: TGTGCCAGCAGCTCGACTAGCGGGGCCTTAGAGACCCAGTACTTC
CDR3aa: CASSSTSGALETQYF
v_gene: TRBV5-4
d_gene: TRBD2
abundance: few
j_gene: TRBJ2-5

CDR3nt: TGTGCCAGCAGCTTTCAAGGGACAGGGGTCGAAAAACTGTTTTTT
CDR3aa: CASSFQGTGVEKLFF
v_gene: TRBV5-6
d_gene: TRBD1
abundance: NA
j_gene: TRBJ1-4

CDR3nt: TGTGCCAGTTTCCTATCCGGGACAGCTACTGAAGCTTTCTTT
CDR3aa: CASFLSGTATEAFF
v_gene: TRBV19
d_gene: TRBD1
abundance: NA
j_gene: TRBJ1-1